The rows below give T cell receptor beta chains drawn from one sample of a study of T cells in tuberculosis. Data came from immunoSEQ multiplex PCR; TCRdb stores just in-frame clones and leaves some out. The sample includes 40,000 to 50,000 clones, about 95% of them seen just once. Sequenced material: PBMCs. The receptors shown here come from a donor aged 10-29 years with latent tuberculosis or without tuberculosis infection. CDR3s include the opening cysteine and the closing phenylalanine or tryptophan. The D gene is left open where the match is weak. The size entry is marked missing in some rows and otherwise reads once, few, many or a size class.

j_call	d_call	clone_size	v_call	cdr3_aa	cdr3_nt
TRBJ1-1	TRBD1	.	TRBV30	CAWSAGTGFFANPEAFF	TGTGCCTGGAGTGCCGGGACAGGGTTTTTCGCGAACCCTGAAGCTTTCTTT
TRBJ2-4	.	.	TRBV6-1	CASSGALGGAKNIQYF	TGTGCCAGCAGTGGCGCTTTGGGGGGAGCCAAAAACATTCAGTACTTC
TRBJ1-6	.	few	TRBV25-1	CASSGPYRENNSPLHF	TGTGCCAGCAGTGGCCCCTACAGGGAAAATAATTCACCCCTCCACTTT
TRBJ2-7	TRBD2	.	TRBV29-1	CSVAQRGASYEQYF	TGCAGCGTTGCCCAGCGGGGGGCCTCCTACGAGCAGTACTTC
TRBJ2-1	TRBD2	few	TRBV25-1	CASNERGGVNNEQFF	TGTGCCAGCAACGAACGGGGGGGCGTTAACAATGAGCAGTTCTTC
TRBJ2-5	.	.	TRBV7-2	CASARERNKQETQYF	TGTGCCAGCGCTCGAGAGCGGAATAAGCAAGAGACCCAGTACTTC
TRBJ2-7	TRBD2	once	TRBV10-3	CAISASGEVYEQYF	TGTGCCATCAGTGCTAGCGGGGAGGTCTACGAGCAGTACTTC
TRBJ2-3	.	.	TRBV5-1	CASSLASSDTQYF	TGCGCCAGCAGCTTGGCGAGCTCAGATACGCAGTATTTT
TRBJ1-1	.	.	TRBV7-9	CASSLASRDSLAFF	TGTGCCAGCAGCTTAGCGTCCAGGGACTCATTAGCTTTCTTT
TRBJ2-3	TRBD2	.	TRBV4-1	CASSQDWAGGTDTQYF	TGCGCCAGCAGCCAAGATTGGGCGGGGGGCACAGATACGCAGTATTTT
TRBJ2-3	TRBD2	.	TRBV4-1	CASSQEGAGGTDTQYF	TGCGCCAGCAGCCAAGAGGGAGCGGGGGGCACAGATACGCAGTATTTT
TRBJ1-5	TRBD1	.	TRBV27	CASSPGQHSNQPQHF	TGTGCCAGCAGCCCGGGACAGCATAGCAATCAGCCCCAGCATTTT
TRBJ2-5	TRBD1	.	TRBV4-3	CASSQGQGETQYF	TGCGCCAGCAGCCAAGGACAGGGGGAGACCCAGTACTTC
TRBJ1-1	TRBD1	.	TRBV27	CASSSYRGMNTEAFF	TGTGCCAGCAGTTCCTACAGGGGTATGAACACTGAAGCTTTCTTT
TRBJ1-5	.	.	TRBV5-1	CASLPGQSGPQHF	TGCGCCAGCCTTCCTGGCCAATCAGGGCCCCAGCATTTT
TRBJ1-1	.	.	TRBV5-1	CASSPRELRTEAFF	TGCGCCAGCAGCCCCAGGGAATTAAGGACTGAAGCTTTCTTT
TRBJ2-7	.	once	TRBV11-2	CASSLERTTYSEQYF	TGTGCCAGCAGCTTAGAGAGGACAACCTACTCCGAGCAGTACTTC
TRBJ1-1	.	.	TRBV6-1	CASSEAYGGNTEAFF	TGTGCCAGCAGTGAAGCGTACGGGGGGAACACTGAAGCTTTCTTT
TRBJ1-6	TRBD1	.	TRBV30	CAWAGQGTGSPLHF	TGTGCCTGGGCTGGACAGGGAACGGGGTCACCCCTCCACTTT
TRBJ1-3	TRBD1	.	TRBV10-3	CAITTGTADNSGNTIYF	TGTGCCATCACCACCGGGACAGCGGACAACTCTGGAAACACCATATATTTT
TRBJ1-1	TRBD1	.	TRBV25-1	CASSEGPGTGGSQAFF	TGTGCCAGCAGTGAAGGGCCGGGGACAGGGGGCTCTCAAGCTTTCTTT
TRBJ2-1	.	once	TRBV4-2	CASSHSYLLQGRSYNEQFF	TGTGCCAGCAGCCATAGCTACCTCCTTCAGGGGAGATCCTACAATGAGCAGTTCTTC
TRBJ1-1	.	.	TRBV7-7	CASSSREDTEAFF	TGTGCTAGCAGTTCCAGGGAAGACACTGAAGCTTTCTTT
TRBJ1-3	TRBD1	.	TRBV7-3	CASSLEGAPGNTIYF	TGTGCCAGCAGCCTAGAGGGGGCGCCTGGAAACACCATATATTTT
TRBJ1-2	.	.	TRBV4-1	CASSQNSGTRYGYTF	TGCGCCAGCAGCCAAAATTCCGGGACACGCTATGGCTACACCTTC
TRBJ1-1	.	once	TRBV7-8	CASSPRVLNTEAFF	TGTGCCAGCAGCCCAAGAGTGTTGAACACTGAAGCTTTCTTT
TRBJ1-2	.	.	TRBV9	CASSVGPTWYGYTF	TGTGCCAGCAGCGTGGGGCCGACCTGGTATGGCTACACCTTC
TRBJ1-1	TRBD1	.	TRBV7-9	CASSRVAGTGDNTEAFF	TGTGCCAGCAGCCGTGTGGCCGGGACAGGGGATAACACTGAAGCTTTCTTT
TRBJ1-1	.	.	TRBV5-6	CASSLGQGWNTEAFF	TGTGCCAGCAGCTTGGGGCAGGGTTGGAACACTGAAGCTTTCTTT
TRBJ1-2	TRBD1	.	TRBV27	CASRNTGGHGYTF	TGTGCCAGCAGGAACACAGGGGGCCATGGCTACACCTTC
TRBJ2-1	.	.	TRBV9	CASSPGQRSWDEQFF	TGTGCCAGCAGCCCCGGCCAGCGGAGCTGGGATGAGCAGTTCTTC
TRBJ1-2	TRBD1	.	TRBV19	CASSIDFAQGNYGYTF	TGTGCCAGTAGTATAGATTTTGCACAGGGGAACTATGGCTACACCTTC
TRBJ1-5	TRBD1	.	TRBV25-1	CASSDARQGEGSNQPQHF	TGTGCCAGCAGTGACGCCCGACAGGGTGAGGGAAGCAATCAGCCCCAGCATTTT
TRBJ1-2	.	.	TRBV7-9	CASSLAPTQGYTF	TGTGCCAGCAGCTTAGCCCCCACTCAAGGCTACACCTTC
TRBJ1-1	.	.	TRBV5-6	CASSLQVRTEGKVNTEAFF	TGTGCCAGCAGCCTTCAAGTAAGGACAGAGGGAAAAGTGAACACTGAAGCTTTCTTT
TRBJ2-7	TRBD2	once	TRBV27	CASSYRGGYEQYF	TGTGCCAGCAGTTACCGGGGGGGGTACGAGCAGTACTTC
TRBJ1-4	TRBD1	.	TRBV27	CASREARTGRRITNEKLFF	TGTGCCAGCAGAGAAGCGAGGACAGGGAGAAGGATAACTAATGAAAAACTGTTTTTT
TRBJ2-5	.	.	TRBV15	CATSRVLGGPEETQYF	TGTGCCACCAGCAGAGTTCTGGGGGGGCCCGAAGAGACCCAGTACTTC
TRBJ1-5	TRBD1	.	TRBV6-6	CASYRGNNQPQHF	TGTGCCAGTTACAGGGGGAACAATCAGCCCCAGCATTTT
TRBJ2-7	.	.	TRBV12-2	CASRLADTYEQYF	TGTGCAAGTCGCTTAGCGGACACCTACGAGCAGTACTTC
TRBJ1-2	.	.	TRBV6-1	CASTGQRLTNYGYTF	TGTGCCAGCACTGGACAGAGACTCACTAACTATGGCTACACCTTC
TRBJ2-2	TRBD2	once	TRBV5-1	CASNLDGEGTGELFF	TGCGCCAGCAACTTGGATGGGGAGGGCACCGGGGAGCTGTTTTTT
TRBJ1-1	.	.	TRBV29-1	CSVLTGTEAFF	TGCAGCGTTCTTACCGGCACTGAAGCTTTCTTT
TRBJ1-2	.	.	TRBV5-1	CASSLVGSNYGYTF	TGCGCCAGCAGCTTGGTTGGCAGTAACTATGGCTACACCTTC
TRBJ2-2	TRBD2	.	TRBV30	CAWSVPAGGPNTNTGELFF	TGTGCCTGGAGTGTTCCGGCGGGGGGACCGAACACGAACACCGGGGAGCTGTTTTTT
TRBJ2-3	.	.	TRBV27	CASRKPDSSDTQYF	TGTGCCAGCAGGAAACCCGACTCTTCAGATACGCAGTATTTT
TRBJ2-5	.	.	TRBV11-2	CASSPGLSETQYF	TGTGCCAGCAGCCCTGGACTTTCGGAGACCCAGTACTTC
TRBJ2-3	TRBD2	.	TRBV29-1	CSVYSGGAPYTQYF	TGCAGCGTTTATAGCGGGGGGGCCCCCTATACGCAGTATTTT
TRBJ1-4	.	.	TRBV28	CASRPHILGGSEKLFF	TGTGCCAGCAGGCCTCATATCCTCGGGGGAAGTGAAAAACTGTTTTTT
TRBJ2-6	TRBD2	.	TRBV4-3	CASSQEGGSGANVLTF	TGCGCCAGCAGCCAAGAGGGAGGGTCTGGGGCCAACGTCCTGACTTTC
TRBJ2-7	TRBD1	.	TRBV19	CASRPTGDKAYEQYF	TGTGCCAGTAGACCAACAGGGGATAAAGCCTACGAGCAGTACTTC
TRBJ2-5	.	.	TRBV12-5	CATRGPQETQYF	TGTGCTACCAGGGGTCCCCAAGAGACCCAGTACTTC
TRBJ2-7	TRBD1	.	TRBV11-2	CASRAAGTGSYEQYF	TGTGCCAGCAGGGCGGCCGGGACAGGGTCCTACGAGCAGTACTTC
TRBJ1-1	.	.	TRBV6-5	CASWGGMNTEAFF	TGTGCCAGCTGGGGAGGGATGAACACTGAAGCTTTCTTT
TRBJ1-2	TRBD1	.	TRBV11-2	CASSQDRRINYGYTF	TGTGCCAGCAGCCAGGACAGGCGGATTAACTATGGCTACACCTTC
TRBJ1-2	TRBD1	once	TRBV6-5	CASSSSDRATNYGYTF	TGTGCCAGCAGTTCCTCGGACAGGGCCACTAACTATGGCTACACCTTC
TRBJ2-5	TRBD2	.	TRBV5-1	CASSSQEAGGPETQYF	TGCGCCAGCAGCTCCCAGGAAGCGGGGGGGCCCGAGACCCAGTACTTC
TRBJ2-7	TRBD2	.	TRBV30	CAWSVSGGGGQSYEQYF	TGTGCCTGGAGTGTTTCGGGCGGGGGAGGGCAATCCTACGAGCAGTACTTC
TRBJ2-7	TRBD2	.	TRBV5-1	CASKRTTSGGNSYEQYF	TGCGCCAGCAAGCGAACTACTAGCGGGGGGAACTCCTACGAGCAGTACTTC